This TCR beta chain was captured in a study of T cells in Graves' hyperthyroidism and ophthalmopathy. Study as a whole: Sampling of peripheral blood happened at initial diagnosis, prior to any treatment.

Disease duration under 2 months; hyperthyroidism patients were aged 18 to 65. This clonotype occurred a few times. Between the trimmed V and J ends, which lost 1 base and 5 bases, there was a span of 6 bases. This CDR3 spans 13 amino acids. Germline-derived CDR1 and CDR2 are LGHDT and YNNKEL (reference sequence). Template material for amplifying TCR beta CDR3 regions consisted of RNA transcripts. TCR CDR3 underwent first-round RT-PCR with the HTBI primer set. One entry per CDR3 protein results from TCRdb running MiXCR on the multiplex PCR reads. The data hold approximately 400,000 distinct CDR3 sequences, with just under 25% observed a single time.

The material sequenced was blood. This sequence was found in a man in his fifties with Graves' hyperthyroidism. The rearrangement uses TRBV3-1 and TRBJ1-5; no reliable D call. The CDR3, as DNA: TGTGCCAGCAGCCAAGGCGAGGATCAGCCCCAGCATTTT. Its translation: CASSQGEDQPQHF.